Sequencing of this T cell receptor beta chain was carried out in a study of cytomegalovirus exposure and HLA in healthy donors. Across the study: Within an early data release were approximately 85 million unique TCRs drawn from HLA-typed donors.

The PCR contained 60 Vbeta and 13 Jbeta primers. This table comes from immunoSEQ multiplex PCR, and its TCRdb copy is limited to in-frame clones, with some not included. The sample records around 130,000 clones, roughly 80% being singletons. CDR1 is GTSNPN, CDR2 SVGIG, per germline (reference sequence). The CDR3 is made up of 13 amino acids. V was pared by 5 bases and J by 10 bases, with 7 bases of the junction left unmatched. Sequencing was performed on PBMCs. The gene calls are TRBV30 and TRBJ1-6; 8 bases match TRBD1. The TCR comes from a woman in her sixties in good health and CMV-seronegative. CDR3: CAWAGQGKSPLHF. For the CDR3, the DNA is TGTGCCTGGGCAGGACAGGGAAAATCACCCCTCCACTTT. Full variable domain (missing parts from reference TRBV30 and TRBJ1-6): SQTIHQWPATLVQPVGSPLSLECTVEGTSNPNLYWYRQAAGRGLQLLFYSVGIGQISSEVPQNLSASRPQDRQFILSSKKLLLSDSGFYLCAWAGQGKSPLHFGNGTRLTVT.